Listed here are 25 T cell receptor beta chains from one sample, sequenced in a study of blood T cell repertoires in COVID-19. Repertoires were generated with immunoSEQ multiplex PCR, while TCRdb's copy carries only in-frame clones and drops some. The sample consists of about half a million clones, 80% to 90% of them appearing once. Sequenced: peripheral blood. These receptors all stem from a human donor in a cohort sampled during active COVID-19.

The CDR3 reads CASSLGRGLKEETQYF. The CDR3 nucleotides read TGTGCCAGCAGTTTGGGTAGGGGACTCAAGGAGGAGACCCAGTACTTC. The chain carries TRBV28 and TRBJ2-5, with D possibly being TRBD2 (6 bases). V was cut by 3 bases and J by 5 bases, with 19 bases left in between. Germline lookup yields CDR1 MDHEN and CDR2 SYDVKM. CDR3 length equals 16 residues.

CDR3 bases: TGTGCCAGCAGCTCCCGTAGACTAGCGGGAGATCGCACCGGGGAGCTGTTTTTT. Protein: CASSSRRLAGDRTGELFF. J is TRBJ2-2 and V is TRBV9, with 12 bases identical to TRBD2. This CDR3 spans 18 amino acids. The junction had 11 bases not matched to a gene; V was cut back by 4 bases and J by 4 bases. CDR1 is SGDLS, CDR2 YYNGEE, per germline.

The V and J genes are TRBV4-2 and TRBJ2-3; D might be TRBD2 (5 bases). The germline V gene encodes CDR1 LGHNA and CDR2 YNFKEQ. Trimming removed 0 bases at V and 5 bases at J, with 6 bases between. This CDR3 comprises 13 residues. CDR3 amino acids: CASSQDRGDTQYF. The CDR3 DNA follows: TGTGCCAGCAGCCAAGATCGGGGAGATACGCAGTATTTT.

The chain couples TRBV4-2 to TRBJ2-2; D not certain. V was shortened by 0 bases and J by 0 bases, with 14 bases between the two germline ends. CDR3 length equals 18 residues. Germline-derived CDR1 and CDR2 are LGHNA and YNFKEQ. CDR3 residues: CASSQDIYSSANTGELFF. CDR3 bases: TGTGCCAGCAGCCAAGACATATATAGCTCTGCGAACACCGGGGAGCTGTTTTTT.

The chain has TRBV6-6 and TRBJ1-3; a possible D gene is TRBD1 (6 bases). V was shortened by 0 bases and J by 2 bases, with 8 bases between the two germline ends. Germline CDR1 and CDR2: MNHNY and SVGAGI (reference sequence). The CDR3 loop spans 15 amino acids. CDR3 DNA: TGTGCCAGCAGTTACTCGGCAGGGGCTGGAAACACCATATATTTT. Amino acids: CASSYSAGAGNTIYF.

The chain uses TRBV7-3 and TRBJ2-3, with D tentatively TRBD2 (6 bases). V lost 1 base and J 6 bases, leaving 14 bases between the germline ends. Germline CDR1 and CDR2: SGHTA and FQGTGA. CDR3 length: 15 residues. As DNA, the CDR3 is TGTGCCAGCAGCTTAAGCGCGGGACCTTGGGATACGCAGTATTTT. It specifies CASSLSAGPWDTQYF. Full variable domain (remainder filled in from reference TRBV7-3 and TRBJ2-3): GAGVSQTPSNKVTEKGKYVELRCDPISGHTALYWYRQSLGQGPEFLIYFQGTGAADDSGLPNDRFFAVRPEGSVSTLKIQRTERGDSAVYLCASSLSAGPWDTQYFGPGTRLTVL.

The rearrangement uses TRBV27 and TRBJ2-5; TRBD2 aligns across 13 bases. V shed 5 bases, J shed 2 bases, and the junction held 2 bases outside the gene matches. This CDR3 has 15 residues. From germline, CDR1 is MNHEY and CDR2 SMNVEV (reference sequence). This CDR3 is CASSPLAGGQETQYF. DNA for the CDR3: TGTGCCAGCAGTCCACTAGCGGGAGGGCAAGAGACCCAGTACTTC.

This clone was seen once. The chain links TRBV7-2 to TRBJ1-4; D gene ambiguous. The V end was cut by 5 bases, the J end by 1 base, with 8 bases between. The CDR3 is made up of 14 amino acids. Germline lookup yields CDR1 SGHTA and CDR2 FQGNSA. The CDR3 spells CASSPRLTNEKLFF. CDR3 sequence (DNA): TGTGCCAGCAGCCCTAGACTAACTAATGAAAAACTGTTTTTT.

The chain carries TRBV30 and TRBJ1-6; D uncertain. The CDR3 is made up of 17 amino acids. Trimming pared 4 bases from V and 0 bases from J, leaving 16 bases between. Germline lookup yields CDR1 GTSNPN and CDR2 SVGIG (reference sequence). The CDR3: CAWTIPKKSSYNSPLHF. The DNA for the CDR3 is TGTGCCTGGACCATCCCCAAAAAGAGCTCCTATAATTCACCCCTCCACTTT. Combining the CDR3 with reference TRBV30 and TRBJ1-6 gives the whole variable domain SQTIHQWPATLVQPVGSPLSLECTVEGTSNPNLYWYRQAAGRGLQLLFYSVGIGQISSEVPQNLSASRPQDRQFILSSKKLLLSDSGFYLCAWTIPKKSSYNSPLHFGNGTRLTVT.

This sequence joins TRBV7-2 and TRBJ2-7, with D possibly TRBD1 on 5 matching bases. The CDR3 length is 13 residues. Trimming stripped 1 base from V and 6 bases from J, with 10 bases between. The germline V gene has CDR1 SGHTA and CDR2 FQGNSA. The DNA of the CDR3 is TGTGCCAGCAGCTTAGTCCCAGGGCCCGAGCAGTACTTC. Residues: CASSLVPGPEQYF.

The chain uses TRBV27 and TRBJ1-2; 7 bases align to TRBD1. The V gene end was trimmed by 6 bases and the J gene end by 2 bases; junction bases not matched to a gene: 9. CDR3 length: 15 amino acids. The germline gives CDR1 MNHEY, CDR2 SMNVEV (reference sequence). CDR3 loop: CASSSLAGGNYGYTF. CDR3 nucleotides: TGTGCCAGCAGCTCCTTGGCAGGGGGAAACTATGGCTACACCTTC.

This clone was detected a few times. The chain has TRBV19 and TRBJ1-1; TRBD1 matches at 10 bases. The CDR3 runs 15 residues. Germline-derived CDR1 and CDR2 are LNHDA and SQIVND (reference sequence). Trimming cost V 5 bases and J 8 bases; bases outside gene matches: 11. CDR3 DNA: TGTGCCAGTAGTCTGGGACAGGGGAGAATCGAGGAAGCTTTCTTT. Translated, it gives CASSLGQGRIEEAFF.

The CDR3 sequence: CASSQSQGNTEAFF. CDR3 coding DNA: TGCGCCAGCAGCCAATCACAGGGGAACACTGAAGCTTTCTTT. The rearrangement joins TRBV4-3 to TRBJ1-1; D might be TRBD1 (6 bases). Trimming pared 2 bases from V and 1 base from J, leaving 8 bases between. This CDR3 region has 14 residues. Germline assignment: CDR1 LGHNA and CDR2 YSLEER.

CDR3 residues: CASRVRRADDTQYF. The DNA for the CDR3 is TGTGCCAGTAGAGTGAGGAGGGCGGATGATACGCAGTATTTT. V gene TRBV19 combines with J gene TRBJ2-3; tentative D call: TRBD2 (6 bases). V lost 6 bases, J lost 6 bases, and 16 bases lay in between. CDR1 and CDR2 from the germline V gene are LNHDA and SQIVND (reference sequence). CDR3 size: 14 residues.

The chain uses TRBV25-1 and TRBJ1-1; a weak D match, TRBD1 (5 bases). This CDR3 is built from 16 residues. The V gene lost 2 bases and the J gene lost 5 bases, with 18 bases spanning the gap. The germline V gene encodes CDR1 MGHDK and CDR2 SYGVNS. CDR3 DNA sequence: TGTGCCAGCAGTGAAAAAAGGGCAGGGTCCTGGACTGAAGCTTTCTTT. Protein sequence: CASSEKRAGSWTEAFF.

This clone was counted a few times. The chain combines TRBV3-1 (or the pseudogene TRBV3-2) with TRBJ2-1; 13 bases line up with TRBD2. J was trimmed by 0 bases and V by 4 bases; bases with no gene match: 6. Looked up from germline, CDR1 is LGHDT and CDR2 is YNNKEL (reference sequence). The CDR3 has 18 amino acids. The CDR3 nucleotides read TGTGCCAGCAGCCTGGGACTAGCGGGATCGGGCTCCTACAATGAGCAGTTCTTC. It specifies CASSLGLAGSGSYNEQFF.

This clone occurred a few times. The CDR3 region has the DNA TGTGCCAGCAACGGGCGGGGGGAGAACACTGAAGCTTTCTTT. Residues: CASNGRGENTEAFF. The J gene is TRBJ1-1, the V gene TRBV6-6; a weak D match, TRBD1 (5 bases). The germline V gene encodes CDR1 MNHNY and CDR2 SVGAGI (reference sequence). V gave up 7 bases and J gave up 1 base, with 13 bases separating them. This CDR3 is 14 amino acids long.

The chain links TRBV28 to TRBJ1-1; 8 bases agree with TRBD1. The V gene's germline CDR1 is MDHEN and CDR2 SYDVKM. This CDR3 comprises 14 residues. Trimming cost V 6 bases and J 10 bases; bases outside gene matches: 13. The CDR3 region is CASRQPPNRGGAFF. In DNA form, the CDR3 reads TGTGCCAGCAGACAACCACCCAACAGGGGGGGAGCTTTCTTT.

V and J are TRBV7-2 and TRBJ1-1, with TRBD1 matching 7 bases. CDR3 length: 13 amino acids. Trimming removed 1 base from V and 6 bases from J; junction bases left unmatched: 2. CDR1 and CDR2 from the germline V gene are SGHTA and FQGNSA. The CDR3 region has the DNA TGTGCCAGCAGCTTAGTAGGGACAGCTGAAGCTTTCTTT. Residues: CASSLVGTAEAFF.

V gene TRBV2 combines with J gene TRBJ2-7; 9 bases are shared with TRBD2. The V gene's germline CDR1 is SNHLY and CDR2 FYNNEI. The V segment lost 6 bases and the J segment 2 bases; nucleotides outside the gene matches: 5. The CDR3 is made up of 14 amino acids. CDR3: CASRFSGRAYEQYF. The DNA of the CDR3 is TGTGCCAGCAGGTTTAGCGGGAGAGCCTACGAGCAGTACTTC.

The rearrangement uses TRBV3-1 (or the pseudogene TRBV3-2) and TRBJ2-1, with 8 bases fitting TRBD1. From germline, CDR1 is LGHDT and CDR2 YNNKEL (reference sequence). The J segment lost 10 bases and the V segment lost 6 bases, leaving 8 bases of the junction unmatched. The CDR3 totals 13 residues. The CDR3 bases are TGTGCCAGCAGTCAGGACAGGGAGTTAGAGCAGTTCTTC. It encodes CASSQDRELEQFF.

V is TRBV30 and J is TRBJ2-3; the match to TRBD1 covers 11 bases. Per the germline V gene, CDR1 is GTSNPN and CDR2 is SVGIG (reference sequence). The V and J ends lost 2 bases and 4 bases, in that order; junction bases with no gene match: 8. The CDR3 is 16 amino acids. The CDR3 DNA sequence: TGTGCCTGGAGTCTTCGGGACAGGGGGATCCCAGATACGCAGTATTTT. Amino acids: CAWSLRDRGIPDTQYF.

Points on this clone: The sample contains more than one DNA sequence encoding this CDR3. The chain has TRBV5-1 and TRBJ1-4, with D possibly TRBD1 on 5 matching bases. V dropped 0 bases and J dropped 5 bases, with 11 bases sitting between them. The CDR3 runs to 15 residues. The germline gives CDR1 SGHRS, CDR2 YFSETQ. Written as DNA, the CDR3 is TGCGCCAGCAGCTTGGGCCAGGGTAGGAATGAAAAACTGTTTTTT. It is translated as CASSLGQGRNEKLFF. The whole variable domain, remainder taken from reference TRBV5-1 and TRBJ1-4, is KAGVTQTPRYLIKTRGQQVTLSCSPISGHRSVSWYQQTPGQGLQFLFEYFSETQRNKGNFPGRFSGRQFSNSRSEMNVSTLELGDSALYLCASSLGQGRNEKLFFGSGTQLSVL.

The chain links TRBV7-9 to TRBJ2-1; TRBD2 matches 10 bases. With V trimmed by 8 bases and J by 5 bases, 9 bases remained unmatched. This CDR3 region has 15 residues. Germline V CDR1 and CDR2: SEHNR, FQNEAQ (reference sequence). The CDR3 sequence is CASRPLAGAHNEQFF. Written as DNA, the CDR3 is TGTGCCAGCCGACCTCTAGCGGGAGCCCACAATGAGCAGTTCTTC.

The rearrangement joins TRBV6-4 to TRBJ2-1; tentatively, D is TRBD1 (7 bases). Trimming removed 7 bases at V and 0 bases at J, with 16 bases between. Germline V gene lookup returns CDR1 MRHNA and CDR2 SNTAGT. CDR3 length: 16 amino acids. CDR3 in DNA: TGTGCCAGCAAGGTAGGAGGGGGCTCCTCCTACAATGAGCAGTTCTTC. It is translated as CASKVGGGSSYNEQFF.